This T cell receptor (beta chain) was sequenced for a study of cytomegalovirus exposure and HLA in healthy donors. Overall study findings and caveats: For cytomegalovirus status, the classifier reportedly gave diagnoses with high specificity and sensitivity. In a later analysis, at a false discovery rate of 0.05, 16,951 TCR beta sequences matched HLA alleles. A later look showed TCR association rates differing by HLA locus, highest for DRB1 and lowest for HLA-C.

This clone was seen only a few times. No antigen is known for it. Other nucleotide sequences in the sample specify the same CDR3. Looked up from germline, CDR1 is LNHDA and CDR2 is SQIVND (reference sequence). The junction had 5 bases not matched to a gene; V was cut back by 3 bases and J by 0 bases. The CDR3 contains 15 residues. Amplification used 60 Vbeta primers and 13 Jbeta primers. Here immunoSEQ multiplex PCR was the method, and the copy in TCRdb shows in-frame clones only, minus some. Of around 86,000 clones listed, about 80% are singletons. The sequencing input was PBMCs. The genes are TRBV19 and TRBJ2-7, with TRBD2 matching 7 bases. The source of this sequence is a man aged 45 to 65 in good health and CMV-seropositive. CDR3 residues: CASSMRRESSYEQYF. The CDR3 region has the DNA TGTGCCAGTAGTATGCGGCGGGAGAGCTCCTACGAGCAGTACTTC.